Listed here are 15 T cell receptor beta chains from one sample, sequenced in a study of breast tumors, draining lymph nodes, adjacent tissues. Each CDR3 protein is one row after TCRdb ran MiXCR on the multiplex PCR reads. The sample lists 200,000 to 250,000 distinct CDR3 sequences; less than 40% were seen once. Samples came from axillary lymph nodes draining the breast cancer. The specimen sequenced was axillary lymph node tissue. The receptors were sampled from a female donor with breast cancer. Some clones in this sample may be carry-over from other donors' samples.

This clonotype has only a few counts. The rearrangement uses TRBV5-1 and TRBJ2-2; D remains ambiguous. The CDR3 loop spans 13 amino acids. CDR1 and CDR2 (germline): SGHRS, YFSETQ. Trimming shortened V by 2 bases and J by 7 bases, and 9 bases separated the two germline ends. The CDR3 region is CASSFRLSGELFF. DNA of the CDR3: TGCGCCAGCAGCTTTAGACTCAGCGGGGAGCTGTTTTTT.

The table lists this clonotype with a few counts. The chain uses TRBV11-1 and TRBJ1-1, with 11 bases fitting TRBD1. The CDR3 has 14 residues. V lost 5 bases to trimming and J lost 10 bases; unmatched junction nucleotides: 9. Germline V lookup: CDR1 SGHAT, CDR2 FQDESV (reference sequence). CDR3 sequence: CASSPSRTGGLAFF. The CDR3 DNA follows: TGTGCCAGCAGCCCTTCCCGGACAGGGGGCTTAGCTTTCTTT.

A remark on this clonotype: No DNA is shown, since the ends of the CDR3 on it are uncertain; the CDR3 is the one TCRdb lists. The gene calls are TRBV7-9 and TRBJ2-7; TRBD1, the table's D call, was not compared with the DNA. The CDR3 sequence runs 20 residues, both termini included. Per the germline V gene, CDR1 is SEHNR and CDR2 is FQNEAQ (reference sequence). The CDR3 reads CASSIYLCSVDVTSGREQYF.

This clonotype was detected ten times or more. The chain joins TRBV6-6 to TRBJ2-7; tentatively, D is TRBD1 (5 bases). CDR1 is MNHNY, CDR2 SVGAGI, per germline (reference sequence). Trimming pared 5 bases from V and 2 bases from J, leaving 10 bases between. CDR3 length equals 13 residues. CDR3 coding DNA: TGTGCCAGCAGTCCGACCAGGGCCTACGAGCAGTACTTC. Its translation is CASSPTRAYEQYF.

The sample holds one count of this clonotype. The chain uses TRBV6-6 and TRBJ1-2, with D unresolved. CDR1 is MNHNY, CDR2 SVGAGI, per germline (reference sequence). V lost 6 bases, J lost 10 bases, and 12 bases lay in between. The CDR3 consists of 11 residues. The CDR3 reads CASRPMADYTF. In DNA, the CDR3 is TGTGCCAGCAGGCCTATGGCAGACTACACCTTC.

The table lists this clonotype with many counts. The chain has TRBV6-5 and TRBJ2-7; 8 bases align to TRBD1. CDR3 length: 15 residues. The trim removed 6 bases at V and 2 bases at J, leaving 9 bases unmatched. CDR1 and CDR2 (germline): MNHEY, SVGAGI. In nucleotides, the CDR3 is TGTGCCAGCAGGCGCGACCAGACAGGGGCCTACGAGCAGTACTTC. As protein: CASRRDQTGAYEQYF.

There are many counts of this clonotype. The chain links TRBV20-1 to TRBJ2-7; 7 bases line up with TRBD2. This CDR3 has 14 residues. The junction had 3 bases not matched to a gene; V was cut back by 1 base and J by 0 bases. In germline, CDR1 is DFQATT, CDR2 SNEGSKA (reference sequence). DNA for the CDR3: TGCAGTGCTAGAGGTCTAGCGGCCTCCTACGAGCAGTACTTC. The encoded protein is CSARGLAASYEQYF.

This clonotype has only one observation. CDR3: CASSPRQGLNGYTF. The CDR3 coding sequence is TGTGCCAGCAGCCCCCGACAGGGCCTTAATGGCTACACCTTC. The chain couples TRBV7-8 to TRBJ1-2, with 7 bases fitting TRBD1. The CDR3 contains 14 residues. CDR1 and CDR2 from the germline V gene are SGHVS and FQNEAQ. The V gene end was trimmed by 5 bases and the J gene end by 6 bases; junction bases not matched to a gene: 9.

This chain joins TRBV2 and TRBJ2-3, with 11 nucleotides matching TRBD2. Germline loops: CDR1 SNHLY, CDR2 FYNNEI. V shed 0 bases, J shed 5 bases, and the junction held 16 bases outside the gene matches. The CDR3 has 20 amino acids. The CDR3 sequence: CASSEALLLAGGGVVDTQYF. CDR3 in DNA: TGTGCCAGCAGTGAAGCGCTTCTGCTAGCGGGAGGAGGGGTGGTAGATACGCAGTATTTT.

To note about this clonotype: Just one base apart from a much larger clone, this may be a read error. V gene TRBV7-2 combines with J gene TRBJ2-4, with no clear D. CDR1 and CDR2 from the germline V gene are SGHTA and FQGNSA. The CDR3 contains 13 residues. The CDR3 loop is CAGSSQTGVLQYF. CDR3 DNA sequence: TGTGCCGGCAGCTCCCAGACGGGCGTACTACAGTACTTC.

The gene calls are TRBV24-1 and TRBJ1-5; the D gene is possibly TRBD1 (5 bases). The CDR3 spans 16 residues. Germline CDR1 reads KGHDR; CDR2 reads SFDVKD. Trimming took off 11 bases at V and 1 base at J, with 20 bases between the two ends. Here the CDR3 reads CASRVRGDGSNQPQHF. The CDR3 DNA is TGTGCCAGTAGGGTCCGAGGGGACGGAAGCAATCAGCCCCAGCATTTT.

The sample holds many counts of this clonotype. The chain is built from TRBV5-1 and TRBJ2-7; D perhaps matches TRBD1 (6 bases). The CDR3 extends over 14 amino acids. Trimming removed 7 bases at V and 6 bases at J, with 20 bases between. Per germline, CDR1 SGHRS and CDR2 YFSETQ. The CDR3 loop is CASSAQGTSGEQYF. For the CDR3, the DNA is TGCGCCAGCTCGGCACAGGGTACGTCAGGCGAGCAGTACTTC.

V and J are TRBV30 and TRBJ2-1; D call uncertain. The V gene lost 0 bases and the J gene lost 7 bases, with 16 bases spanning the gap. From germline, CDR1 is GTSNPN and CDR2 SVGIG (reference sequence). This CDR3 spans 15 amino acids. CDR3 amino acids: CAWSVRVGMGNEQFF. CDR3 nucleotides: TGTGCCTGGAGTGTACGTGTTGGCATGGGTAATGAGCAGTTCTTC.

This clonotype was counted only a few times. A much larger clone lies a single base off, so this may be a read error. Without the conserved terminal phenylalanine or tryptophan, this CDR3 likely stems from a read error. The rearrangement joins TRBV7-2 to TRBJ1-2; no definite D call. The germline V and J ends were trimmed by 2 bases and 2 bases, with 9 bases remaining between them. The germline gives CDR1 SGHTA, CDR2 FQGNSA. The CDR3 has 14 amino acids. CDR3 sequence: CASSLPLGNYGYTL. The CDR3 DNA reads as TGTGCCAGCAGCTTACCTCTGGGAAACTATGGCTACACCCTC.

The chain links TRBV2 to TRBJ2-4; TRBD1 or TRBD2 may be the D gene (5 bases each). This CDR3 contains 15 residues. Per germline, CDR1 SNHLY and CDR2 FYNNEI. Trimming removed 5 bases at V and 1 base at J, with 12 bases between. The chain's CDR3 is CASSQGRTAKNIQYF. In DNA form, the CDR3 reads TGTGCCAGCAGTCAGGGACGGACCGCCAAAAACATTCAGTACTTC.